This TCR beta chain appears in the sequencing data of a study of OX40 agonist ivuxolimab in advanced cancers. Whole-study context: Ivuxolimab, an agonistic anti-OX40 (CD134) antibody, was given to patients. The study, taken as a whole, reports: More expanded clones were seen, on average, in CD8+ T cells than in CD4+. Researchers did not establish what antigens the expanded peripheral T cells target.

A word on this clone: Its antigen is undetermined.

Sampled blood was obtained at baseline, cycle 4 day 1, and cycle 7 day 1. Repertoires were generated with immunoSEQ multiplex PCR, while TCRdb's copy carries only in-frame clones and drops some. The data contain about 73,000 clones, about 85% of them seen just once; the ten biggest clones take up roughly 0.7%. The receptor comes from an adult with an advanced solid tumor such as melanoma, head and neck, liver or kidney cancer. Sequenced here: CD4+ or CD8+ T cells sorted from blood, sampled in a trial of the OX40 agonist ivuxolimab.

DNA for the CDR3: TGTGCCACCCGGGGAGGCGGGGCGGGCACAGATACGCAGTATTTT. It encodes CATRGGGAGTDTQYF. V is TRBV6-6 and J is TRBJ2-3; a weak D match, TRBD2 (6 bases). Trimming took off 10 bases at V and 1 base at J, with 18 bases between the two ends. Per the germline V gene, CDR1 is MNHNY and CDR2 is SVGAGI (reference sequence). The CDR3 runs to 15 residues.